Reported below is one T cell receptor (beta chain). The source of the sample is a study of control samples from healthy donors and cancer patients. Profiled with immunoSEQ multiplex PCR; TCRdb holds only in-frame clones, not every one. The table records over 55,000 clones, less than 95% of them present only once. The sample taken for sequencing was PBMCs. The sequence was collected from a man aged 30 to 45 with colorectal cancer.

DNA of the CDR3: TGTGCCAGCTCACGCACTCAGGGGGCAGGTGAGCAGTACGTC. Its protein is CASSRTQGAGEQYV. The rearrangement uses TRBV18 and TRBJ2-7; TRBD1 matches 8 bases. The CDR3 sequence is 14 residues long. Per the germline V gene, CDR1 is KGHSH and CDR2 is LQKENI. Trimming at V came to 4 bases and at J to 7 bases, leaving 9 bases not matched to a gene.